Sequencing of this T cell receptor beta chain was carried out in a study of molecular identifiers for immune sequencing clone quantification. Study-level results: Clones carrying above 20 RNA copies accounted for over 97% of effector molecules, under 1% in naive cells.

Comment on this clonotype: What it recognizes is unknown.

The CDR3 has 16 residues. V lost 4 bases, J lost 5 bases, and 9 bases stayed unmatched. Methods described previously, with TCR primers listed, were used for bulk TCR libraries. TCRdb re-called the PCR reads through MiXCR, storing one row per CDR3 protein. The sample contains 550,000 to 750,000 distinct CDR3 sequences, approximately 20% of which appear only once. The TCR originated in a human donor in good health. Some libraries in this study had Jurkat cell RNA spiked in. The sequenced sample consisted of naive CD8+ T cells from blood, with Jurkat cell RNA spiked in. The sample's subset: FACS-sorted CD8+CD4-CCR7+CD45RA+ naive T cells. The chain uses TRBV12-3 or TRBV12-4 and TRBJ2-1; 9 positions match TRBD2. The CDR3: CASSYGGLASHNEQFF. CDR3 coding DNA: TGTGCCAGCAGTTACGGGGGACTAGCTTCCCACAATGAGCAGTTCTTC.